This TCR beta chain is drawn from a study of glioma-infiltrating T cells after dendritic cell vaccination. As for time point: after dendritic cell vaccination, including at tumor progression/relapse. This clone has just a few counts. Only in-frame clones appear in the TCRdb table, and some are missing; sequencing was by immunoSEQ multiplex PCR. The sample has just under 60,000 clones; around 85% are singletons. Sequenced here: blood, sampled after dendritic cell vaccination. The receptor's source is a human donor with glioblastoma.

CDR3 DNA sequence: TGTGCCAGCAGCTTACGGTACGGGAATAACTATGGCTACACCTTC. Translation gives CASSLRYGNNYGYTF. V and J are TRBV11-3 and TRBJ1-2, with D hard to call. This CDR3 is 15 amino acids long. Germline V lookup: CDR1 SGHNT, CDR2 YENEEA. The V end was cut by 2 bases, the J end by 1 base, with 11 bases between.